Below are 15 T cell receptor beta chains sequenced from a single sample in a study of blood T cell repertoires in COVID-19. Sequencing was performed with immunoSEQ multiplex PCR; in TCRdb, only in-frame clones are kept and a portion is missing. The sample consists of about 36,000 clones, roughly 90% of them appearing once. Sequenced input: peripheral blood. The receptors here all came from a human donor in a cohort sampled during active COVID-19.

V gene TRBV14 combines with J gene TRBJ2-4; possibly TRBD2 for D (5 bases). Germline V gives CDR1 SGHDN, CDR2 FVKESK. V lost 0 bases and J 2 bases, leaving 14 bases between the germline ends. The CDR3 spans 17 residues. The CDR3 coding sequence is TGTGCCAGCAGCCAAGATGGAGGCAGCGGCCCCAAAAACATTCAGTACTTC. Translation: CASSQDGGSGPKNIQYF. Full variable domain (remainder filled in from reference TRBV14 and TRBJ2-4): EAGVTQFPSHSVIEKGQTVTLRCDPISGHDNLYWYRRVMGKEIKFLLHFVKESKQDESGMPNNRFLAERTGGTYSTLKVQPAELEDSGVYFCASSQDGGSGPKNIQYFGAGTRLSVL.

The sample holds one count of this clone. For the CDR3, the DNA is TGCGCCAGCAGCCCGGACAGGGGGGGATACGAGCAGTACTTC. This gives the protein CASSPDRGGYEQYF. This chain connects TRBV5-1 to TRBJ2-7; 10 bases agree with TRBD1. CDR3 length: 14 residues. V lost 4 bases and J lost 4; bases outside the gene matches: 5. The germline gives CDR1 SGHRS, CDR2 YFSETQ.

The genes are TRBV7-9 and TRBJ2-3, with D unresolved. Trimming pared 5 bases from V and 2 bases from J, leaving 17 bases between. Germline CDR1 is SEHNR and CDR2 is FQNEAQ (reference sequence). The CDR3 consists of 16 residues. CDR3 DNA: TGTGCCAGCAGCCCGGTCACTACCTCGAACACAGATACGCAGTATTTT. Protein product: CASSPVTTSNTDTQYF. Full variable domain (outside the CDR3, taken from reference TRBV7-9 and TRBJ2-3): DTGVSQNPRHKITKRGQNVTFRCDPISEHNRLYWYRQTLGQGPEFLTYFQNEAQLEKSRLLSDRFSAERPKGSFSTLEIQRTEQGDSAMYLCASSPVTTSNTDTQYFGPGTRLTVL.

The chain links TRBV5-8 to TRBJ2-5; 8 positions match TRBD2. From germline, CDR1 is SGHTS and CDR2 YDEGEE. After removal of 4 bases from V and 6 bases from J, the junction contained 8 bases not matched to a gene. This CDR3 has 14 amino acids. CDR3 DNA: TGTGCCAGCAGCCCACGGGGGGGCGTCAAGACCCAGTACTTC. It yields the protein CASSPRGGVKTQYF.

The genes are TRBV3-1 (or the pseudogene TRBV3-2) and TRBJ2-3, with 11 nucleotides matching TRBD2. This CDR3 is 14 amino acids long. From germline, CDR1 is LGHDT and CDR2 YNNKEL (reference sequence). V dropped 3 bases and J dropped 15; count of bases not matched to a gene: 11. The CDR3 here is CASSHGLAGGRGYF. The CDR3 nucleotides are TGTGCCAGCAGCCACGGCCTAGCGGGGGGCCGGGGTTATTTT.

This clone turned up a few times. The chain recombines TRBV6-6 with TRBJ2-2; tentatively, D is TRBD1 (6 bases). The CDR3 spans 13 residues. V dropped 6 bases and J dropped 4 bases, with 9 bases sitting between them. The germline gives CDR1 MNHNY, CDR2 SVGAGI (reference sequence). The CDR3 reads CASSLDSTGELFF. CDR3 in DNA: TGTGCCAGCAGCTTGGACAGCACCGGGGAGCTGTTTTTT.

This clone has just one count. The V call is TRBV7-9, the J call TRBJ1-6, with 7 nucleotides matching TRBD1. Germline CDR1 and CDR2: SEHNR and FQNEAQ (reference sequence). The CDR3 runs 12 residues. V was clipped by 8 bases and J by 5 bases; unmatched bases: 0. In DNA, the CDR3 is TGTGCCAGCGGGACAGATAATTCACCCCTCCACTTT. It specifies CASGTDNSPLHF.

The chain carries TRBV10-3 and TRBJ1-1, with D possibly being TRBD1 (5 bases). V lost 0 bases, J lost 4 bases, and 9 bases lay in between. From germline, CDR1 is ENHRY and CDR2 SYGVKD. The CDR3 loop spans 14 amino acids. The DNA of the CDR3 is TGTGCCATCAGTGAGTCCCCCGGGGGCACTGAAGCTTTCTTT. Protein sequence: CAISESPGGTEAFF.

V usage is TRBV2 and J usage is TRBJ2-3; TRBD2 matches at 12 bases. Germline loops: CDR1 SNHLY, CDR2 FYNNEI. V was pared by 11 bases and J by 5 bases, with 11 bases of the junction left unmatched. The CDR3 is 15 amino acids. CDR3 protein: CAGTSGGSSGDTQYF. Written as DNA, the CDR3 is TGTGCCGGCACTAGCGGGGGGTCCTCCGGAGATACGCAGTATTTT.

The chain links TRBV29-1 to TRBJ1-2, with 8 bases matching TRBD1. This CDR3 region has 14 residues. After removal of 0 bases from V and 4 bases from J, the junction contained 4 bases not matched to a gene. The V gene's germline CDR1 is SQVTM and CDR2 ANQGSEA. This chain's CDR3 is CSVEDRDRSYGYTF. DNA for the CDR3: TGCAGCGTTGAAGATAGGGACAGGTCCTATGGCTACACCTTC.

This sequence joins TRBV6-5 and TRBJ2-5; 7 bases agree with TRBD1. CDR3 length: 15 residues. Germline CDR1 is MNHEY and CDR2 is SVGAGI. J gave up 2 bases and V 0 bases, and 3 bases lay outside the gene matches. The DNA for the CDR3 is TGTGCCAGCAGTTACTCGAGGGACAGTCAAGAGACCCAGTACTTC. Residues: CASSYSRDSQETQYF.

Concerning this clone: The same CDR3 also results from other DNA sequences found in this sample. The rearrangement uses TRBV6-2 or TRBV6-3 and TRBJ1-4; D is ambiguous. This CDR3 contains 14 residues. Germline-derived CDR1 and CDR2 are MNHEY and SVGEGT. V was clipped by 0 bases and J by 8 bases, with 10 bases between them. The CDR3 nucleotides are TGTGCCAGCAGTTACTCCGGAGGTGGGGAAAAACTGTTTTTT. Translation gives CASSYSGGGEKLFF.

The CDR3 nucleotides are TGCGCCAGCAGCCAAGTGCTGAGAGATACGCAGTATTTT. Amino acids: CASSQVLRDTQYF. The V gene is TRBV4-1, the J gene TRBJ2-3; no definite D call. From germline, CDR1 is MGHRA and CDR2 YSYEKL. The CDR3 totals 13 residues. Trimming removed 1 base at V and 5 bases at J, with 7 bases between.

The V gene is TRBV27, the J gene TRBJ2-1; 8 positions agree with TRBD2. The V segment lost 0 bases and the J segment 3 bases; nucleotides outside the gene matches: 4. This CDR3 has 16 residues. Germline V gives CDR1 MNHEY, CDR2 SMNVEV (reference sequence). The CDR3 DNA sequence: TGTGCCAGCAGTTTATCCGGGGGGGCGTTCTACAATGAGCAGTTCTTC. It specifies CASSLSGGAFYNEQFF.

V usage is TRBV2 and J usage is TRBJ1-1; tentative D call: TRBD1 (5 bases). Trimming removed 8 bases at V and 6 bases at J, with 22 bases between. Germline CDR1 SNHLY, CDR2 FYNNEI. The CDR3 is made up of 15 amino acids. The CDR3 loop reads CASGTGQGGLAEAFF. CDR3 coding DNA: TGTGCCAGCGGTACCGGCCAGGGAGGTCTAGCTGAAGCTTTCTTT.